A single sample gave rise to the 21 T cell receptor beta chains below, sequenced in a study of siplizumab effects on memory and regulatory T cells. Here immunoSEQ multiplex PCR was the method, and the copy in TCRdb shows in-frame clones only, minus some. The data show approximately 100,000 clones, around 92% seen once. The source material was CD4+ T cells sorted from blood. The receptors were gathered from a human donor in good health. Some clones in this sample may be carry-over from other donors' samples.

This chain uses TRBV4-1 with TRBJ2-4; possibly TRBD1 or TRBD2 for D (6 bases each). The CDR3 is 18 residues long. Trimming shortened V by 1 base and J by 0 bases, and 16 bases separated the two germline ends. Per germline, CDR1 MGHRA and CDR2 YSYEKL. The CDR3 sequence is CASSQGGARGRAKNIQYF. The CDR3 DNA sequence: TGCGCCAGCAGCCAAGGGGGGGCAAGGGGACGAGCCAAAAACATTCAGTACTTC.

This clone was seen a few times. The V call is TRBV6-1, the J call TRBJ2-7; D is unclear. The germline gives CDR1 MNHNS, CDR2 SASEGT. The CDR3 extends over 14 amino acids. With 5 bases removed from V and 2 bases from J, the gap between germline ends came to 13 bases. The CDR3 nucleotides read TGTGCCAGCAGTAAAAACCCAGGTCCCTACGAGCAGTACTTC. Its protein product is CASSKNPGPYEQYF.

This clone is a singleton in its sample. The rearrangement links TRBV13 to TRBJ2-5; 7 bases are shared with TRBD1. Germline V gene data show CDR1 as PRHDT and CDR2 as FYEKMQ (reference sequence). The CDR3 has 13 amino acids. J lost 4 bases, V lost 6 bases, and 5 bases had no gene match. The CDR3 loop is CASRLTGLETQYF. The CDR3 nucleotides are TGTGCCAGCAGATTGACAGGGTTAGAGACCCAGTACTTC.

The rearrangement joins TRBV15 to TRBJ2-5; 7 nucleotides line up with TRBD2. Germline CDR1 is LNHNV and CDR2 is YYDKDF (reference sequence). V shed 4 bases and J 3 bases; nucleotides not matched to a gene: 5. The CDR3 consists of 14 residues. The CDR3 region is CATSTGGLEETQYF. DNA of the CDR3: TGTGCCACCAGCACCGGAGGACTAGAAGAGACCCAGTACTTC. The variable domain in full, with the rest retrieved from reference TRBV15 and TRBJ2-5, is DAMVIQNPRYQVTQFGKPVTLSCSQTLNHNVMYWYQQKSSQAPKLLFHYYDKDFNNEADTPDNFQSRRPNTSFCFLDIRSPGLGDTAMYLCATSTGGLEETQYFGPGTRLLVL.

The chain combines TRBV6-5 with TRBJ1-2, with a possible D match to TRBD1 (5 bases). The V end lost 2 bases, the J end lost 6 bases, and 7 bases lay between the germline ends. Germline V gene lookup returns CDR1 MNHEY and CDR2 SVGAGI. This CDR3 spans 12 amino acids. The CDR3 region has the DNA TGTGCCAGCAGTTACCAGGGACATGGCTACACCTTC. The encoded protein is CASSYQGHGYTF.

The rearrangement uses TRBV7-3 and TRBJ2-4; D possibly matches TRBD1 or TRBD2 (6 bases each). Trimming left V 5 bases short and J 4 bases short, with 18 bases between. CDR3 length: 16 amino acids. The germline V gene encodes CDR1 SGHTA and CDR2 FQGTGA. CDR3 sequence reads: CASSPGDSEVKNIQYF. Here the CDR3 DNA reads TGTGCCAGCAGCCCAGGGGACTCCGAAGTAAAAAACATTCAGTACTTC.

The chain combines TRBV13 with TRBJ2-3, with 13 nucleotides matching TRBD2. Germline V CDR1 and CDR2: PRHDT, FYEKMQ (reference sequence). Germline trimming cut 2 bases from V and 0 bases from J; bases unmatched to any gene: 5. This CDR3 contains 18 residues. The CDR3 nucleotides are TGTGCCAGCAGCTTAACAGGACTAGCGGGAGTGAGCACAGATACGCAGTATTTT. It yields the protein CASSLTGLAGVSTDTQYF.

V is TRBV28 and J is TRBJ1-5, with D perhaps TRBD1 (5 bases). V was clipped by 6 bases and J by 0 bases, with 15 bases between them. CDR3 length: 16 residues. Germline assignment: CDR1 MDHEN and CDR2 SYDVKM. The CDR3 DNA is TGTGCCAGCAGATTGAGGGGCAGCGGTAGCAATCAGCCCCAGCATTTT. Its protein is CASRLRGSGSNQPQHF.

The CDR3 nucleotides read TGTGCCAGCAGCTTGGCCCGGGGATACGAGCAGTACTTC. It specifies CASSLARGYEQYF. The rearrangement joins TRBV5-4 to TRBJ2-7, with a possible D match to TRBD2 (5 bases). Per germline, CDR1 SGHNT and CDR2 YYREEE (reference sequence). This CDR3 is 13 amino acids long. V gave up 0 bases and J gave up 4 bases, with 8 bases separating them.

The chain is built from TRBV27 and TRBJ1-5; TRBD1 aligns across 7 bases. Losses at the gene ends were 9 bases for V and 0 bases for J; bases not matched to a gene: 14. The length of the CDR3 is 17 residues. Germline V CDR1 and CDR2: MNHEY, SMNVEV (reference sequence). CDR3 region: CARRNRQGPYSNQPQHF. The CDR3 DNA is TGTGCCAGACGCAACCGACAGGGACCTTATAGCAATCAGCCCCAGCATTTT.

V is TRBV5-6 and J is TRBJ2-3; D is possibly TRBD2 (5 bases). The CDR3 length is 16 residues. Germline V gene lookup returns CDR1 SGHDT and CDR2 YYEEEE. Deletions cut 4 bases from V and 0 bases from J, with 15 bases between. Here the CDR3 DNA reads TGTGCCAGCAGCCCGGACTTGCGGATTAGCACAGATACGCAGTATTTT. As protein: CASSPDLRISTDTQYF.

V usage is TRBV19 and J usage is TRBJ2-3; possibly TRBD1 or TRBD2 for D (5 bases each). Germline-derived CDR1 and CDR2 are LNHDA and SQIVND (reference sequence). Trimming removed 5 bases from V and 10 bases from J, with 16 bases in between. The CDR3 sequence is 13 residues long. The DNA for the CDR3 is TGTGCCAGTAGTCCTACCTGGGGGAGCGCGCAGTATTTT. Its translation is CASSPTWGSAQYF.

The rearrangement joins TRBV18 to TRBJ2-3; D remains unclear. V lost 2 bases and J 5 bases, leaving 8 bases between the germline ends. CDR1 is KGHSH and CDR2 is LQKENI in the germline V gene. This CDR3 is built from 13 residues. The CDR3 protein is CASSPSLLDTQYF. In DNA, the CDR3 is TGTGCCAGCTCACCATCCCTCCTAGATACGCAGTATTTT.

In nucleotides, the CDR3 is TGTGCCAGCAGCTTAGGGCTAGCGCCCAGAGGGGGCACAGATACGCAGTATTTT. Amino acid sequence: CASSLGLAPRGGTDTQYF. The V gene is TRBV11-2, the J gene TRBJ2-3; D possibly corresponds to TRBD2 (6 bases). In germline, CDR1 is SGHAT, CDR2 FQNNGV. Trimming pared 1 base from V and 1 base from J, leaving 18 bases between. This CDR3 region has 18 residues.

This chain links TRBV5-4 with TRBJ2-4; 7 bases fit TRBD2. Germline lookup yields CDR1 SGHNT and CDR2 YYREEE (reference sequence). V shed 0 bases and J 3 bases; nucleotides not matched to a gene: 9. The CDR3 is 17 residues long. The CDR3: CASSLGLAGVGKNIQYF. The CDR3, as DNA: TGTGCCAGCAGCTTGGGTTTGGCGGGAGTGGGCAAAAACATTCAGTACTTC.

The chain combines TRBV27 with TRBJ2-1; TRBD1 agrees at 8 bases. The V segment lost 5 bases and the J segment 9 bases; nucleotides outside the gene matches: 12. The germline V gene encodes CDR1 MNHEY and CDR2 SMNVEV (reference sequence). This CDR3 is 15 amino acids long. CDR3 sequence: CASSPTGTGSSEQFF. CDR3 in DNA: TGTGCCAGCAGTCCCACCGGGACAGGTTCGAGTGAGCAGTTCTTC.

This clone showed up just a few times. The V and J genes are TRBV6-1 and TRBJ1-5; D ambiguous. The CDR3 spans 14 residues. Per the germline V gene, CDR1 is MNHNS and CDR2 is SASEGT. Between the trimmed V and J ends, which lost 2 bases and 2 bases, there was a span of 7 bases. The CDR3 spells CASSEIPGNQPQHF. In DNA form, the CDR3 reads TGTGCCAGCAGTGAAATACCAGGCAATCAGCCCCAGCATTTT.

This chain connects TRBV9 to TRBJ2-1, with D tentatively TRBD2 (6 bases). The germline gives CDR1 SGDLS, CDR2 YYNGEE. V was trimmed by 0 bases and J by 10 bases, leaving 11 bases between them. The CDR3 loop spans 13 amino acids. The CDR3 DNA follows: TGTGCCAGCAGCGTAGATCCCGGAGGGGAGCAGTTCTTC. It translates to CASSVDPGGEQFF.

The CDR3 coding sequence is TGCGCCAGCAGCTTGGACACGGGCTCCTACGAGCAGTACTTC. Its protein product is CASSLDTGSYEQYF. V gene TRBV5-1 combines with J gene TRBJ2-7; no definite D call. V was trimmed by 0 bases and J by 0 bases, leaving 7 bases between them. Germline V gene lookup returns CDR1 SGHRS and CDR2 YFSETQ. The CDR3 length is 14 residues.

The V call is TRBV5-4, the J call TRBJ2-1; D is unclear. Germline loops: CDR1 SGHNT, CDR2 YYREEE (reference sequence). With 4 bases removed from V and 7 bases from J, the gap between germline ends came to 6 bases. The CDR3 has 11 residues. The CDR3 here is CASSIINEQFF. CDR3 DNA sequence: TGTGCCAGCAGCATAATAAATGAGCAGTTCTTC. The full variable domain, completed using reference TRBV5-4 and TRBJ2-1, is ETGVTQSPTHLIKTRGQQVTLRCSSQSGHNTVSWYQQALGQGPQFIFQYYREEENGRGNFPPRFSGLQFPNYSSELNVNALELDDSALYLCASSIINEQFFGPGTRLTVL.

This clone showed up just once. This chain uses TRBV4-1 with TRBJ2-7; TRBD2 matches 10 bases. Trimming removed 3 bases from V and 0 bases from J; junction bases left unmatched: 5. The CDR3 length is 16 residues. CDR1 is MGHRA, CDR2 YSYEKL, per germline. CDR3 nucleotide sequence: TGCGCCAGCAGCCAGAGACTAGCGGGTAGCTCCTACGAGCAGTACTTC. It is translated as CASSQRLAGSSYEQYF.